The clone carrying this T cell receptor beta chain has only one observation. The sample comes from a study of control samples from healthy donors and cancer patients. The data were produced by immunoSEQ multiplex PCR, yet TCRdb's version contains in-frame clones alone and is incomplete. The sample gives 85,000 to 90,000 clones, approximately 91% of which show up once; less than 10% is in the top ten. V was cut by 3 bases and J by 9 bases, with 6 bases left in between. The CDR3 sequence is 12 residues long. The sample consisted of PBMCs. The V call is TRBV12-3 or TRBV12-4, the J call TRBJ1-6; D is ambiguous. The TCR sequence derives from a woman between 45 and 65 years old with colorectal cancer. CDR3: CASSFSVSPLHF. The DNA for the CDR3 is TGTGCCAGCAGTTTTTCTGTTTCACCCCTCCACTTT.